This TCR beta chain was found in a study of PD-1 blockade in classical Hodgkin lymphoma. Looking at the study overall: The nivolumab dose that patients received was 3 mg/kg, given intravenously every 2 weeks. Findings and caveats of the study: Baseline TCR diversity was reportedly lower in newly diagnosed patients than healthy donors. Excluded were patients who started nivolumab under 1 year after ASCT, a group that had lower diversity. CD4+ but not CD8+ TCR diversity rose significantly by C4D1.

Time point given: cycle 4 day 1 (C4D1), after less than seven weeks of nivolumab. Every patient relapsed after autologous stem cell transplantation, and brentuximab vedotin exposure varied. Points on this clone: What it recognizes is unknown.

Germline V gene sequence: CDR1 LNHNV, CDR2 YYDKDF (reference sequence). The CDR3 spans 12 residues. V lost 0 bases to trimming and J lost 11 bases, with 10 bases between them. Using immunoSEQ multiplex PCR, the repertoire was profiled, and TCRdb retains in-frame clones only, with some absent. Of 40,000 to 55,000 clones listed, around four fifths were seen once; the top ten hold roughly a third. Sequenced material: peripheral blood mononuclear cells (PBMCs), taken before the fourth cycle of nivolumab. The receptor comes from a human donor with classical Hodgkin lymphoma. The gene calls are TRBV15 and TRBJ1-1, with a weak D call TRBD1 (5 bases). The CDR3 region is CATSRDGGRAFF. The CDR3 nucleotides are TGTGCCACCAGCAGAGATGGGGGTAGGGCTTTCTTT.